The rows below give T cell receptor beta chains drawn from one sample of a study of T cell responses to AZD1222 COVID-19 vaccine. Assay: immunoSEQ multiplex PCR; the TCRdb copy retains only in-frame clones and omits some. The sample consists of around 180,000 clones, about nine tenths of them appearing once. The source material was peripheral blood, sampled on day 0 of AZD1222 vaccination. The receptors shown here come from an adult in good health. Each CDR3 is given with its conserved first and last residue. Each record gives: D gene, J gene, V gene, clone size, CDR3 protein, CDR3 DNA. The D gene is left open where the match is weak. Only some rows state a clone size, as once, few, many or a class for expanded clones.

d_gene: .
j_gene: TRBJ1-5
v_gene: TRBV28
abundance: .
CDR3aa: CASSPTGTQPQHF
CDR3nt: TGTGCCAGCAGCCCAACAGGGACCCAGCCCCAGCATTTT

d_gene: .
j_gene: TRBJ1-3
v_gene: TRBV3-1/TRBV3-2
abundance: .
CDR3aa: CASSHSGAGNTIYF
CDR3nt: TGTGCCAGCAGCCATTCAGGGGCTGGAAACACCATATATTTT

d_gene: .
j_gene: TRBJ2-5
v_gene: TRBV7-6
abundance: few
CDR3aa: CASSFHSQETQYF
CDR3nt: TGTGCCAGCAGCTTTCACAGCCAAGAGACCCAGTACTTC

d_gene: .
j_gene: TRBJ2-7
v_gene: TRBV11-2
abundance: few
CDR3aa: CASSRLITYEQYF
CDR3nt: TGTGCCAGCAGCCGTCTAATAACCTACGAGCAGTACTTC

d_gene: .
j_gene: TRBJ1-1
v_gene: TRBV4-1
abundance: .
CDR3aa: CASSLEAGAHTEAFF
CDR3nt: TGCGCCAGCAGCCTCGAGGCAGGGGCCCACACTGAAGCTTTCTTT

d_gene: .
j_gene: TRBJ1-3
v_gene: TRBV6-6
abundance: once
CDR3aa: CASRQGVNTIYF
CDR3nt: TGTGCCAGCAGACAGGGTGTAAACACCATATATTTT

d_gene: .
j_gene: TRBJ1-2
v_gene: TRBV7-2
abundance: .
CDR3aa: CASSPSPGVYGYTF
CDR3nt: TGTGCCAGCAGCCCGTCGCCAGGCGTCTATGGCTACACCTTC

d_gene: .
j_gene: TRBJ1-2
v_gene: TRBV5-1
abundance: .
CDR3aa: CASSFGRQLRPLSYGYTF
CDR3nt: TGCGCCAGCAGCTTTGGGCGACAGTTGAGGCCGCTTTCCTATGGCTACACCTTC

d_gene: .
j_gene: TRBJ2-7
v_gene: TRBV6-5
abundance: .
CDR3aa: CASSYSRGDPEQYF
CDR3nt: TGTGCCAGCAGTTACTCGAGGGGAGACCCCGAGCAGTACTTC

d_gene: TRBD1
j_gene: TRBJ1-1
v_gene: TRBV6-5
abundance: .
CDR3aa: CASSPTYRGNTEAFF
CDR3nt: TGTGCCAGCAGTCCTACGTACAGGGGGAACACTGAAGCTTTCTTT

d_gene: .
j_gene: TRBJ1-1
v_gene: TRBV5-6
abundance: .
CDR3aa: CASSIATGFGATEAFF
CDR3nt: TGTGCCAGCAGCATAGCTACAGGGTTCGGGGCCACTGAAGCTTTCTTT

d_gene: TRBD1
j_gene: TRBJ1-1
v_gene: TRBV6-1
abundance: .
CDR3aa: CASSGRQGLGNTEAFF
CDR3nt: TGTGCCAGCAGTGGCCGACAGGGGCTAGGGAACACTGAAGCTTTCTTT

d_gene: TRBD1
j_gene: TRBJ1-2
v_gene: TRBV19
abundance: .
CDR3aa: CASSMKGQSNYGYTF
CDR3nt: TGTGCCAGTAGTATGAAGGGACAGTCCAACTATGGCTACACCTTC

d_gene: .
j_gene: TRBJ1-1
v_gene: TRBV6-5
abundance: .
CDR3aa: CASSPTLRGTEAFF
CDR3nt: TGTGCCAGCAGTCCCACGCTTCGAGGAACTGAAGCTTTCTTT

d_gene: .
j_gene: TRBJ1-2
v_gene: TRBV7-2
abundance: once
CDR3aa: CASSLTRVIGYGYTF
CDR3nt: TGTGCCAGCAGCTTAACCAGAGTCATTGGGTATGGCTACACCTTC

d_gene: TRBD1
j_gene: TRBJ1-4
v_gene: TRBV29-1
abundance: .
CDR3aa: CSVVRGQATNEKLFF
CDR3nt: TGCAGCGTTGTACGTGGACAGGCAACTAATGAAAAACTGTTTTTT

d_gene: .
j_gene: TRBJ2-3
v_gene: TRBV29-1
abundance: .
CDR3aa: CSWAGVPDTQYF
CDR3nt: TGCAGCTGGGCCGGGGTACCAGATACGCAGTATTTT

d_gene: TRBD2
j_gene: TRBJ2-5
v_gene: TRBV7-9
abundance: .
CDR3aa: CASSTWGASGSMETQYF
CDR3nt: TGTGCCAGCAGCACATGGGGGGCTAGCGGGAGTATGGAGACCCAGTACTTC

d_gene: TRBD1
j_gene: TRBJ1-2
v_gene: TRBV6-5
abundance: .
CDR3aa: CASSFDRGSGYTF
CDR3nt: TGTGCCAGCAGTTTCGACAGGGGAAGTGGCTACACCTTC

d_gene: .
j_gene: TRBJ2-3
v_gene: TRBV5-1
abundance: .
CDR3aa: CASSLRGDGTDTQYF
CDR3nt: TGCGCCAGCAGCTTAAGGGGCGACGGTACAGATACGCAGTATTTT

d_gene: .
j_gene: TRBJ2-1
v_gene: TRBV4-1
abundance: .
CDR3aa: CASSQAREAPYNEQFF
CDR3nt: TGCGCCAGCAGCCAAGCCAGGGAAGCGCCCTACAATGAGCAGTTCTTC

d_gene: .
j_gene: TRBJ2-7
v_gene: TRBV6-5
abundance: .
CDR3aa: CASSRTVGYEQYF
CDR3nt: TGTGCCAGCAGTAGGACGGTGGGCTACGAGCAGTACTTC

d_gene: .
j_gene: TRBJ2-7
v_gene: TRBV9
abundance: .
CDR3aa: CASSVAGGNYEQYF
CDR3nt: TGTGCCAGCAGCGTAGCTGGCGGGAATTACGAGCAGTACTTC